This T cell receptor beta chain was profiled in a study of CD8+ T cells in alopecia areata. Described treatment: oral pan-JAK inhibitor, 5-10 mg twice daily. This clone was seen only a few times. Its specificity is unknown. Trimming removed 6 bases from V and 3 bases from J; junction bases left unmatched: 7. Per the germline V gene, CDR1 is SQVTM and CDR2 is ANQGSEA. The CDR3 has 15 amino acids. RNA extraction was followed by reverse transcription into cDNA, which acted as the sequencing template. This table comes from immunoSEQ multiplex PCR, and its TCRdb copy is limited to in-frame clones, with some not included. The sample includes about 300,000 clones, 55% to 75% of them seen just once. Study conclusions and caveats: While patients received tofacitinib, many expanded lesional clones remained present in scalp and blood. Sequencing of scalp tissue also captures the resident alphabeta T cells of normal skin. In scalp, tofacitinib significantly decreased clonality and expanded CD8+ clones among the top 100.

The TCR sequence derives from a human donor with alopecia areata. The V and J genes are TRBV29-1 and TRBJ2-3, with 12 positions matching TRBD1. Sequenced material: CD4+ T cells sorted from blood, taken at week 24, from a patient treated with tofacitinib. CDR3 DNA sequence: TGCAGCGTAGGGACAGGGGGCGCCCGGACAGATACGCAGTATTTT. Amino acid sequence: CSVGTGGARTDTQYF.